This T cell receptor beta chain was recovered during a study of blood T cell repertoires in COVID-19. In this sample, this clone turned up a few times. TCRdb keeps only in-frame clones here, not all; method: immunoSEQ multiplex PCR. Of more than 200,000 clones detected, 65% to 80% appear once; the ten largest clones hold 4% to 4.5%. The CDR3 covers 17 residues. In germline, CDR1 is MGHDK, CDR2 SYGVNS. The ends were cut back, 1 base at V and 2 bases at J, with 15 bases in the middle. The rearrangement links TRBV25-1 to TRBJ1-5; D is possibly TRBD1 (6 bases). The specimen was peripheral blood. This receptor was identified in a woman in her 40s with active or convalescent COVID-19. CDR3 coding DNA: TGTGCCAGCAGTGAATTAAGACAGGCTTATGGCAATCAGCCCCAGCATTTT. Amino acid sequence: CASSELRQAYGNQPQHF. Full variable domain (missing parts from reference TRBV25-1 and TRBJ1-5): EADIYQTPRYLVIGTGKKITLECSQTMGHDKMYWYQQDPGMELHLIHYSYGVNSTEKGDLSSESTVSRIRTEHFPLTLESARPSHTSQYLCASSELRQAYGNQPQHFGDGTRLSIL.